Below are 22 T cell receptor beta chains sequenced from a single sample in a study of CD8 T cells in Susac syndrome. An amount of RNA that ranged from roughly 0.5 to 1 ug was reverse transcribed with random hexamers. TCRdb itself ran the immunoSEQ multiplex PCR reads through MiXCR, one entry per CDR3 protein. This repertoire shows about 300,000 distinct CDR3 sequences, almost 85% found once; its top ten account for around 0.2%. Input material: CD8+ T cells from PBMCs. All receptors come from a human donor with multiple sclerosis.

This sequence joins TRBV11-3 and TRBJ1-1; tentatively, D is TRBD1 (6 bases). V lost 8 bases and J 1 base, leaving 11 bases between the germline ends. Germline CDR1 reads SGHNT; CDR2 reads YENEEA. This CDR3 is 13 amino acids long. CDR3: CASGGAGNTEAFF. The CDR3 nucleotides read TGTGCCAGCGGGGGCGCGGGGAACACTGAAGCTTTCTTT.

This chain links TRBV15 with TRBJ1-1; D not certain. Between the trimmed V and J ends, which lost 5 bases and 2 bases, there was a span of 3 bases. Germline lookup yields CDR1 LNHNV and CDR2 YYDKDF (reference sequence). The CDR3 is 11 amino acids. The CDR3 nucleotides are TGTGCCACCAGCTCAAACACTGAAGCTTTCTTT. It codes for CATSSNTEAFF.

This rearrangement joins TRBV7-2 to TRBJ2-3; D is unclear. The CDR3 sequence is 15 residues long. Trimming stripped 1 base from V and 0 bases from J, with 8 bases between. Per germline, CDR1 SGHTA and CDR2 FQGNSA. The CDR3: CASSLGVSSTDTQYF. Here the CDR3 DNA reads TGTGCCAGCAGCTTAGGCGTTTCTAGCACAGATACGCAGTATTTT.

This clonotype has a single count. This chain connects TRBV28 to TRBJ2-5, with D unclear. Deletions cut 2 bases from V and 5 bases from J, with 12 bases between. CDR3 length equals 14 residues. Germline values: CDR1 MDHEN, CDR2 SYDVKM. For the CDR3, the DNA is TGTGCCAGCAGTTTAAGGGTGGTGGTGGAGACCCAGTACTTC. Translating it yields CASSLRVVVETQYF.

This chain uses TRBV20-1 with TRBJ2-1, with TRBD2 identical over 10 bases. J gave up 4 bases and V 0 bases, and 12 bases lay outside the gene matches. Germline CDR1 reads DFQATT; CDR2 reads SNEGSKA (reference sequence). The CDR3 is made up of 18 amino acids. The CDR3 loop is CSARDRALAGGEYNEQFF. The CDR3 bases are TGCAGTGCTAGAGATCGGGCATTAGCGGGAGGAGAGTACAATGAGCAGTTCTTC.

V and J are TRBV27 and TRBJ2-7, with D uncertain. Germline CDR1 reads MNHEY; CDR2 reads SMNVEV (reference sequence). The CDR3 contains 14 residues. Trimming cost V 5 bases and J 3 bases, with 14 bases left between them. CDR3: CASSRQGHFYEQYF. As DNA, the CDR3 is TGTGCCAGCAGTCGCCAAGGGCATTTCTACGAGCAGTACTTC.

This clonotype appeared once. The V gene is TRBV30, the J gene TRBJ2-7; 10 nucleotides align to TRBD1. Germline V CDR1 and CDR2: GTSNPN, SVGIG (reference sequence). V lost 0 bases, J lost 7 bases, and 9 bases stayed unmatched. This CDR3 is built from 15 residues. CDR3 DNA: TGTGCCTGGAGTGTCCCGGACAGGGGGGCGGGGGAGCAGTACTTC. Translation: CAWSVPDRGAGEQYF. The whole variable domain, remainder taken from reference TRBV30 and TRBJ2-7, is SQTIHQWPATLVQPVGSPLSLECTVEGTSNPNLYWYRQAAGRGLQLLFYSVGIGQISSEVPQNLSASRPQDRQFILSSKKLLLSDSGFYLCAWSVPDRGAGEQYFGPGTRLTVT.

The chain couples TRBV4-3 to TRBJ2-5, with 10 bases identical to TRBD2. From germline, CDR1 is LGHNA and CDR2 YSLEER. Trimming took 5 bases from V and 3 from J; bases not matched to a gene: 9. This CDR3 comprises 16 residues. The CDR3 sequence is CASSTGTSEKEETQYF. The CDR3 bases are TGCGCCAGCAGCACCGGGACTAGCGAAAAAGAAGAGACCCAGTACTTC.

The chain recombines TRBV11-1 with TRBJ1-2; maybe TRBD1 (6 bases). The CDR3 contains 18 residues. The V end was cut by 6 bases, the J end by 4 bases, with 27 bases between. In germline, CDR1 is SGHAT, CDR2 FQDESV (reference sequence). The CDR3 here is CASSFHGAERGNGYGYTF. In nucleotides, the CDR3 is TGTGCCAGCAGTTTCCACGGAGCGGAGAGGGGGAACGGCTATGGCTACACCTTC.

V and J are TRBV7-8 and TRBJ2-7, with 7 bases lining up with TRBD1. The germline V gene encodes CDR1 SGHVS and CDR2 FQNEAQ. V shed 11 bases and J 5 bases; nucleotides not matched to a gene: 12. The length of the CDR3 is 13 residues. The CDR3, as DNA: TGTGCCTCGGTCGAGGACAGGCGCGACGAGCAGTACTTC. It yields the protein CASVEDRRDEQYF.

This sequence joins TRBV7-9 and TRBJ2-2, with D unresolved. Germline-derived CDR1 and CDR2 are SEHNR and FQNEAQ (reference sequence). The CDR3 extends over 15 amino acids. V was cut by 5 bases and J by 1 base, with 11 bases left in between. CDR3: CASSTGFRNTGELFF. CDR3 DNA sequence: TGTGCCAGCAGCACCGGCTTTAGGAACACCGGGGAGCTGTTTTTT.

This clonotype is a singleton in its sample. The gene calls are TRBV20-1 and TRBJ1-2; a weak D match, TRBD1 (6 bases). This CDR3 is 13 amino acids long. CDR1 DFQATT and CDR2 SNEGSKA come from the germline V gene (reference sequence). Trimming left V 3 bases short and J 6 bases short, with 14 bases between. Written as DNA, the CDR3 is TGCAGTGCTAGGGACCAGGGGAGCAATGGCTACACCTTC. It specifies CSARDQGSNGYTF.

The gene calls are TRBV20-1 and TRBJ1-1, with D possibly matching TRBD1 (5 bases). V lost 1 base, J lost 1 base, and 7 bases lay in between. Germline V gives CDR1 DFQATT, CDR2 SNEGSKA (reference sequence). The CDR3 loop spans 13 amino acids. The CDR3 DNA follows: TGCAGTGCTAGAGGGACATCGAACACTGAAGCTTTCTTT. Its protein product is CSARGTSNTEAFF.

V is TRBV6-6 and J is TRBJ1-4; no definite D call. The CDR3 runs to 15 residues. The germline CDR1 and CDR2 sequences are MNHNY and SVGAGI (reference sequence). V was pared by 0 bases and J by 6 bases, with 11 bases between. The CDR3 coding sequence is TGTGCCAGCAGTTACTCGAAACAGTTAGATGAAAAACTGTTTTTT. It encodes CASSYSKQLDEKLFF.

The chain is built from TRBV3-1 and TRBJ2-1, with 13 bases identical to TRBD2. This CDR3 is built from 17 residues. The germline CDR1 and CDR2 sequences are LGHDT and YNNKEL (reference sequence). V gave up 5 bases and J gave up 2 bases; unmatched junction bases: 6. This chain's CDR3 is CASSFGLAGVAYNEQFF. In nucleotides, the CDR3 is TGTGCCAGCAGCTTCGGACTAGCGGGAGTCGCCTACAATGAGCAGTTCTTC.

The genes are TRBV28 and TRBJ2-7; 7 bases are a match to TRBD1. V trimming: 2 bases; J trimming: 2 bases; junction bases outside the gene matches: 6. This CDR3 spans 15 amino acids. Germline V lookup: CDR1 MDHEN, CDR2 SYDVKM. The CDR3 spells CASSLVGTVTYEQYF. DNA for the CDR3: TGTGCCAGCAGTTTAGTTGGGACAGTCACCTACGAGCAGTACTTC.

The rearrangement links TRBV20-1 to TRBJ1-1; D uncertain. Per germline, CDR1 DFQATT and CDR2 SNEGSKA (reference sequence). Trimming removed 3 bases from V and 0 bases from J, with 11 bases in between. CDR3 length equals 14 residues. For the CDR3, the DNA is TGCAGTGCTAGTGAGGTGGGGTTGAACACTGAAGCTTTCTTT. It yields the protein CSASEVGLNTEAFF.

The V and J genes are TRBV7-9 and TRBJ2-3; TRBD2 might be the D (6 bases). Trimming removed 7 bases at V and 2 bases at J, with 19 bases between. CDR1 and CDR2 (germline): SEHNR, FQNEAQ (reference sequence). The CDR3 spans 16 residues. The CDR3 nucleotides are TGTGCCAGCACCGTCCAGGCAGCGGGCTTCACAGATACGCAGTATTTT. Translation gives CASTVQAAGFTDTQYF.

The rearrangement joins TRBV4-3 to TRBJ1-4; D gene uncertain. The ends were cut back, 0 bases at V and 4 bases at J, with 9 bases in the middle. CDR3 size: 15 residues. Germline V gives CDR1 LGHNA, CDR2 YSLEER. The CDR3 region is CASSQEGRINEKLFF. CDR3 DNA: TGCGCCAGCAGCCAAGAAGGACGGATTAATGAAAAACTGTTTTTT.

The chain uses TRBV28 and TRBJ1-1; D unresolved. This CDR3 has 13 amino acids. Per the germline V gene, CDR1 is MDHEN and CDR2 is SYDVKM. Trimming cost V 3 bases and J 4 bases, with 9 bases left between them. CDR3 in DNA: TGTGCCAGCAGTTTTGGGAGAACCACTGAAGCTTTCTTT. This translates into CASSFGRTTEAFF.

V usage is TRBV6-2 or TRBV6-3 and J usage is TRBJ2-7; 12 nucleotides align to TRBD2. V was pared by 10 bases and J by 3 bases, with 4 bases of the junction left unmatched. CDR1 MNHEY and CDR2 SVGEGT come from the germline V gene. The CDR3 has 13 residues. CDR3 protein: CATLAGGFYEQYF. The CDR3 nucleotides read TGTGCCACACTAGCGGGAGGTTTCTACGAGCAGTACTTC.

The V and J genes are TRBV4-3 and TRBJ2-5; 7 bases align to TRBD1. After removal of 3 bases from V and 2 bases from J, the junction contained 6 bases not matched to a gene. CDR3 length: 15 residues. Germline lookup yields CDR1 LGHNA and CDR2 YSLEER. This chain's CDR3 is CASSHTETGQETQYF. CDR3 sequence (DNA): TGCGCCAGCAGCCACACGGAGACAGGGCAAGAGACCCAGTACTTC.